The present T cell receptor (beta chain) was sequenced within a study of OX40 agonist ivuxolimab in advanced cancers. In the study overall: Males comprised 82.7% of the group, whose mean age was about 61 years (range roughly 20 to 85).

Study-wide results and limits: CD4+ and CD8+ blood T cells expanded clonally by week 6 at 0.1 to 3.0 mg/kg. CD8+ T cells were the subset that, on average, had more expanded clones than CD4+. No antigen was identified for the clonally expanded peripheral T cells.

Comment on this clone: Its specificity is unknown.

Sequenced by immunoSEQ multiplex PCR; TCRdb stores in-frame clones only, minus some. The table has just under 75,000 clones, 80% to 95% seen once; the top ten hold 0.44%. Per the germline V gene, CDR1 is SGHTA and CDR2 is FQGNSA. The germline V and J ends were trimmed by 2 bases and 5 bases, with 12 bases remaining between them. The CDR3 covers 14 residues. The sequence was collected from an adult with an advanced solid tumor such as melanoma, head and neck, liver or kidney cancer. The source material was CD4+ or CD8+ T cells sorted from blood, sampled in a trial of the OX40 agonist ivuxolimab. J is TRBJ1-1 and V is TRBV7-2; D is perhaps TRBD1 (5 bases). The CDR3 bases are TGTGCCAGCAGCTTAAGGGGTCTGGGTACTGAAGCTTTCTTT. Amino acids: CASSLRGLGTEAFF.